The text below deals with one T cell receptor (beta chain). Ten or more counts support this clonotype. The specificity of this receptor is unknown. No base-level quality is on record; no much larger clone is a single base apart. Ficoll-Paque density gradient centrifugation was the method used to isolate PBMCs. This sample is drawn from a study of T-cell memory formation after mild COVID-19 (dated by TCRdb to the early 2020s). Some background on the complete study: TCR sequence clusters from the two donors were found to be largely donor specific. The cohort was made up of two young adult volunteers, one female and one male, who were previously healthy. Longitudinal TCRalpha and TCRbeta repertoire sequencing tracked T-cell clones expanding and contracting after mild COVID-19 in a couple of donors.

Data came from an Illumina NovaSeq 6000. TCRalpha and TCRbeta cDNA libraries were constructed by 5'RACE with constant-segment primers, with sample barcodes and unique molecular identifiers being introduced. RNA was extracted from every sample with Trizol reagent. The libraries were amplified in two PCR steps, and the second step added a second sample barcode and Illumina TruSeq adapters. Sequencing of libraries was performed on an Illumina NovaSeq with 2 x 150 bp paired-end reads. On the authors' methods: Demultiplexing of reads and collapsing into UMI-guided consensus sequences were performed with migec v1.2.7. Using mixcr v2.1.11, UMI consensuses were aligned to TRA and TRB V and J templates and then assembled into clonotypes. A clonotype was counted as expanded or contracted only when both edgeR and NoisET called the clonotype significant, with the noise models trained on biological replicates. For edgeR calls, a false discovery rate-adjusted p below 0.01 and a log2 fold-change threshold of 1 were applied. PCA with hierarchical clustering of max-normalized trajectories of the 1000 most abundant clonotypes was used as exploratory dynamics analysis. Each responding clone was given a CD4 or CD8 phenotype based on the CD4+ and CD8+ repertoires, which had been sequenced separately. TCRdb handled the public reads itself, with Q25 trimming in fastp and clone calling in MiXCR, and kept productive beta chains. Duplicate CDR3 protein sequences are folded into a single record with the most common DNA and genes. None of the V and J calls come from the authors' own analysis; TCRdb made them. For this sample there are 280,000 or so distinct CDR3 sequences; roughly 8.2% appear just once. The ten largest make up 20% to 25% of the sample.

Overall study results and their limits: Balanced CD4/CD8 phenotypes were observed for clones contracting from day 15 to 85, whereas a bias towards CD4+ was observed for a second wave of clones expanding from day 15 to 37. Only two mild cases were covered by the study, and larger cohorts that include severe cases with pre-infection samples were considered necessary. SARS-CoV-2 specificity was not confirmed for the second-wave clones peaking on day 37. Contracting CD4+ clones turned up mainly in the CM and EM memory subsets, whereas EMRA was where CD8+ clones were enriched. Some responding clones were found in pre-infection memory, which suggests that pre-existing cross-reactive memory T cells took part in the SARS-CoV-2 response.

Reading from cysteine to phenylalanine, the CDR3 counts 16 amino acids. Kept here is only the CDR3 DNA, which spans 48 bases and is read in frame from base 1. The germline V gene encodes CDR1 SGHTA and CDR2 FQGNSA. V is reduced by 4 bases and J by 2 bases, leaving a spacing of 16 bases between them. Source material: PBMCs or a T cell subset sorted from them (not recorded which). This TCR was sampled from a man aged 18 to 35 who had mild COVID-19 (a few samples of this study predate the infection). The sample titles of this study are shuffled in the database, so cell type and time point are left out; the donor was told from shared clones. The chain employs TRBV7-2 and TRBJ2-3; the D gene is unclear. The nucleotides are TGTGCCAGCAGCTCAAGTGGTGGGTTTGTCACAGATACGCAGTATTTT. It translates as CASSSSGGFVTDTQYF.